The clone carrying this TCR beta chain was picked up a small number of times. Its cognate antigen is unknown. Treg sorting used a CD4+CD25+CD127-/low gate. The CDR3 loop spans 15 amino acids. CDR1 is SGHDT, CDR2 YYEEEE, per germline. The V and J ends lost 0 bases and 6 bases respectively, with 14 bases between them. MiXCR, run by TCRdb on the 5' RACE reads, gives a single entry per CDR3 protein. The profile shows around 55,000 distinct CDR3 sequences, around 20% of them singletons. Overall study findings and caveats: In terms of TCR gene usage, tumor memory CD4+ T cells clustered together with blood and lymph node memory CD4+ cells, as well as with lymph node naive CD4+ cells. Tumor-infiltrating Treg TCR alpha and beta sequences overlapped most with tumor naive CD4+ T cells, then blood naive.

The TCR originated in a female donor with breast cancer. The chain employs TRBV5-6 and TRBJ2-3; D is ambiguous. The sample taken for sequencing was tumor-infiltrating Tregs sorted from the breast tumor. This chain's CDR3 is CASSLVGKSWDTQYF. Here the CDR3 DNA reads TGTGCCAGCAGCTTGGTTGGGAAGTCCTGGGATACGCAGTATTTT.